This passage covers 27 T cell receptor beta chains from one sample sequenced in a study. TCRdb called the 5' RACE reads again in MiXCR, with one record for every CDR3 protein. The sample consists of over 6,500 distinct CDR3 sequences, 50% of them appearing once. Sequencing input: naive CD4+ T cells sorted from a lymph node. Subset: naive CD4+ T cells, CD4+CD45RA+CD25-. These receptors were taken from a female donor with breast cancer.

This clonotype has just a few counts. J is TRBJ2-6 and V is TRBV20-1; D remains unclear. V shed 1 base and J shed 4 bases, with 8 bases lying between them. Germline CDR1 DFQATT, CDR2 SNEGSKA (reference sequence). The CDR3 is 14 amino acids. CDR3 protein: CSARARTGANVLTF. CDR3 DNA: TGCAGTGCTAGAGCGAGAACCGGGGCCAACGTCCTGACTTTC.

DNA of the CDR3: TGCGCCAGCAGCCGGGGGGGGAGCACAGATACGCAGTATTTT. Protein: CASSRGGSTDTQYF. V usage is TRBV5-1 and J usage is TRBJ2-3; 8 nucleotides match TRBD2. The CDR3 covers 14 residues. The germline V gene encodes CDR1 SGHRS and CDR2 YFSETQ. V gave up 4 bases and J gave up 0 bases; unmatched junction bases: 1.

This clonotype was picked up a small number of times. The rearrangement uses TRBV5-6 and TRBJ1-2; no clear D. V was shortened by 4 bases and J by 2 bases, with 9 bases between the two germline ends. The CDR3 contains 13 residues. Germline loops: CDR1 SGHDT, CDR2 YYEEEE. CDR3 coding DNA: TGTGCCAGCAGCGTATCGAGCAACTATGGCTACACCTTC. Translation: CASSVSSNYGYTF.

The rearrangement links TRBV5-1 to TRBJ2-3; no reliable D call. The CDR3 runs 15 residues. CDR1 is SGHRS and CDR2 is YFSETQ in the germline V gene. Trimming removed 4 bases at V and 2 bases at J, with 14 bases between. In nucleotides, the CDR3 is TGCGCCAGCAGCCCGAACGGGCCTCCCACAGATACGCAGTATTTT. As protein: CASSPNGPPTDTQYF.

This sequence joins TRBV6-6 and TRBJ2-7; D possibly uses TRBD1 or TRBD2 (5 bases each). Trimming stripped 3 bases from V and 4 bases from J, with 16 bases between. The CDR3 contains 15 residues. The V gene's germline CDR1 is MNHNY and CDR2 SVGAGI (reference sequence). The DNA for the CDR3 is TGTGCCAGCAGTTATGGGACCCTAGAGGGGTACGAGCAGTACTTC. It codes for CASSYGTLEGYEQYF.

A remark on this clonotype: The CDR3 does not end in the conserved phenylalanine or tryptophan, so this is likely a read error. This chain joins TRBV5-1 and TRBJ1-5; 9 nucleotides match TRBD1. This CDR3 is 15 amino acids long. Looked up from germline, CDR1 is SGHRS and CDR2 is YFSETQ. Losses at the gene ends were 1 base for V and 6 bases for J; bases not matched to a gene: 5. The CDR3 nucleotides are TGCGCCAGCAGCTTGTCCACAGGGGGCACTCAGCCCCAGCATTCT. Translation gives CASSLSTGGTQPQHS.

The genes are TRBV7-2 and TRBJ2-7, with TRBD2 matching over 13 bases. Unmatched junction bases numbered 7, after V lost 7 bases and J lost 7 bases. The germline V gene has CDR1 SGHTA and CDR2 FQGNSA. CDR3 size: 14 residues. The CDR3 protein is CASTWTSGSEEQYF. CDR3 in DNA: TGTGCCAGCACCTGGACTAGCGGGAGTGAGGAGCAGTACTTC.

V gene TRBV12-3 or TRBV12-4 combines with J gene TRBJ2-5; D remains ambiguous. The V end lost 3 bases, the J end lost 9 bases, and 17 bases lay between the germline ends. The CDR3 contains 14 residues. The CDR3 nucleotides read TGTGCCAGCAGTTTCAGGCAGGCCACGAAGCCCCAGTACTTC. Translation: CASSFRQATKPQYF.

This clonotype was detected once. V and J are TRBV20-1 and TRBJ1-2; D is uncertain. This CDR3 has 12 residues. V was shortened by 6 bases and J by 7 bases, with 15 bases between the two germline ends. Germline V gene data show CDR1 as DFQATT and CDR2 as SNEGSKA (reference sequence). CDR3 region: CSAKRRGGGYTF. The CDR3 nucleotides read TGCAGTGCGAAAAGAAGAGGCGGTGGCTACACCTTC.

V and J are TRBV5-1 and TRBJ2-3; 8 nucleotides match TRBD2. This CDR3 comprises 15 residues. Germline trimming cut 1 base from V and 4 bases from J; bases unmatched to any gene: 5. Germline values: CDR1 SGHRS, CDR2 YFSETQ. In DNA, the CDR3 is TGCGCCAGCAGCTTGACGACTAGCGTTTCAGATACGCAGTATTTT. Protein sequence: CASSLTTSVSDTQYF.

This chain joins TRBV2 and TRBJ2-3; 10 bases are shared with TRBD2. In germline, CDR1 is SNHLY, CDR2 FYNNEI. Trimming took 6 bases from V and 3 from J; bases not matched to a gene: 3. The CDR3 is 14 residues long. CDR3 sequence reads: CASRPGLATDTQYF. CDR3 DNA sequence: TGTGCCAGCAGACCGGGACTAGCGACAGATACGCAGTATTTT.

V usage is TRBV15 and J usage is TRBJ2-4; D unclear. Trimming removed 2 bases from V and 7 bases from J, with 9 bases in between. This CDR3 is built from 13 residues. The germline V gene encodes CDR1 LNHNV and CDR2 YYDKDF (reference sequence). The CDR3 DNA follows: TGTGCCACCAGCAGAATAACTGGGAACATTCAGTACTTC. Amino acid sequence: CATSRITGNIQYF.

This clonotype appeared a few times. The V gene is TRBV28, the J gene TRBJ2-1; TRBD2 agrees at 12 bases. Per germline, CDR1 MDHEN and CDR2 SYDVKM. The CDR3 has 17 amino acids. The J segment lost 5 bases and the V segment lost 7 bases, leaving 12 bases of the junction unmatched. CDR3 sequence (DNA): TGTGCCAGCACCCTCCCGACACTAGCGGGGGGCCACAATGAGCAGTTCTTC. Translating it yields CASTLPTLAGGHNEQFF.

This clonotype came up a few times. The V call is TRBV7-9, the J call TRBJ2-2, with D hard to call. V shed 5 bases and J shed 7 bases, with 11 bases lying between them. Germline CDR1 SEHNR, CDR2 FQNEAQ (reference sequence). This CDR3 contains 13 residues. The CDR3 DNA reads TGTGCCAGCAGCCGTGGGTCTAACGGGGAGCTGTTTTTT. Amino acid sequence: CASSRGSNGELFF.

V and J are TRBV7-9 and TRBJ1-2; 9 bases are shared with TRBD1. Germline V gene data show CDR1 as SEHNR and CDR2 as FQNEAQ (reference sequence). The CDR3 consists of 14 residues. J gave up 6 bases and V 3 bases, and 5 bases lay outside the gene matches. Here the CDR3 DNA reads TGTGCCAGCAGCTTCTGGACAGGGGAAGATGGCTACACCTTC. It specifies CASSFWTGEDGYTF.

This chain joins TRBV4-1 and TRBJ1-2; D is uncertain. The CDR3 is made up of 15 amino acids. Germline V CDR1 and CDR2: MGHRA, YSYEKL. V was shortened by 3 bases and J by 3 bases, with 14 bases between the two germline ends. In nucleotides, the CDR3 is TGCGCCAGCAGCCACCAGGCCCGGCCGGACTATGGCTACACCTTC. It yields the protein CASSHQARPDYGYTF.

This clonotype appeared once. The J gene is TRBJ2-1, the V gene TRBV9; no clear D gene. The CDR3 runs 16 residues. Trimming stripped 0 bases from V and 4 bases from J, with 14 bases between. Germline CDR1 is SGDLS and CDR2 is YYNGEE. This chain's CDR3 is CASSVGPNPKYNEQFF. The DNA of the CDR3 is TGTGCCAGCAGCGTAGGCCCCAACCCAAAATACAATGAGCAGTTCTTC.

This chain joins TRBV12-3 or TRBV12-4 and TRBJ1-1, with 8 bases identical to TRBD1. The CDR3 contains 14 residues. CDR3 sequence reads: CASGSRGRNTEAFF. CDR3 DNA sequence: TGTGCTAGTGGTTCCAGGGGGCGGAACACTGAAGCTTTCTTT.

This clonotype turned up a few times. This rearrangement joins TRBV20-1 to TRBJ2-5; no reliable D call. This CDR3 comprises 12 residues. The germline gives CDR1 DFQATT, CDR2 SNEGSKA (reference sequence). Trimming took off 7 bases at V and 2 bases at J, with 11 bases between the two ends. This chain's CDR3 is CSGRPDQETQYF. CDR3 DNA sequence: TGCAGTGGCAGGCCAGATCAAGAGACCCAGTACTTC.

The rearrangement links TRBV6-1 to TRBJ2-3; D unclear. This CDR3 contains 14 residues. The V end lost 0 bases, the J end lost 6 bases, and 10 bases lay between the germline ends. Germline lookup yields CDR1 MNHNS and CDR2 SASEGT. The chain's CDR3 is CASSEAVLGDTQYF. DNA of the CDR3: TGTGCCAGCAGTGAAGCCGTACTCGGGGATACGCAGTATTTT.

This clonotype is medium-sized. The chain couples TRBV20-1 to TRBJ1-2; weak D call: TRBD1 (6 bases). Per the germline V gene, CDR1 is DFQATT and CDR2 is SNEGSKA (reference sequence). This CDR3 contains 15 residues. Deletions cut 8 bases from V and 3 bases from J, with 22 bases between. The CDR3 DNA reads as TGCAGTCTGGAGCCGGGACACGGCTTTGACTATGGCTACACCTTC. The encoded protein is CSLEPGHGFDYGYTF.

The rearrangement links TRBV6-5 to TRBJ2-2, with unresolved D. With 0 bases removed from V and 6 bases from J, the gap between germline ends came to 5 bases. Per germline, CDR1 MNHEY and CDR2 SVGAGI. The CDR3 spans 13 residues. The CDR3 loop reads CASSYSRPGELFF. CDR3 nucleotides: TGTGCCAGCAGTTACTCGAGGCCCGGGGAGCTGTTTTTT.

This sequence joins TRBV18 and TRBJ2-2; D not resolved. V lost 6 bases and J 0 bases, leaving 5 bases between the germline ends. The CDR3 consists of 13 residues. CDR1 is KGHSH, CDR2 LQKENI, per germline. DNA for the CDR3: TGTGCCAGCTCCCGTACGAACACCGGGGAGCTGTTTTTT. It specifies CASSRTNTGELFF.

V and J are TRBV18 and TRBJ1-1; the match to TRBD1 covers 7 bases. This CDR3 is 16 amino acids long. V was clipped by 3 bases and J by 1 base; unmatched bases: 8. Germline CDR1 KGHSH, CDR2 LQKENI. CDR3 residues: CASSPTTRQGNTEAFF. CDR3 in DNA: TGTGCCAGCTCACCTACAACCAGACAGGGGAACACTGAAGCTTTCTTT. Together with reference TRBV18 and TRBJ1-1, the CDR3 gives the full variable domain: NAGVMQNPRHLVRRRGQEARLRCSPMKGHSHVYWYRQLPEEGLKFMVYLQKENIIDESGMPKERFSAEFPKEGPSILRIQQVVRGDSAAYFCASSPTTRQGNTEAFFGQGTRLTVV.

The CDR3: CASANLGATSTDTQYF. The CDR3 DNA is TGTGCCAGTGCTAATTTAGGTGCGACTAGCACAGATACGCAGTATTTT. The J gene is TRBJ2-3, the V gene TRBV12-3 or TRBV12-4; D not resolved. The V end lost 9 bases, the J end lost 0 bases, and 19 bases lay between the germline ends. The CDR3 spans 16 residues.

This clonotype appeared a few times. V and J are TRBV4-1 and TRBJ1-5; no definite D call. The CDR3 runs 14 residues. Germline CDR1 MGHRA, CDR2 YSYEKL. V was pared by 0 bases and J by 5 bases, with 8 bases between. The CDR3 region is CASSQEGSYQPQHF. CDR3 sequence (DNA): TGCGCCAGCAGCCAAGAAGGGAGTTATCAGCCCCAGCATTTT.

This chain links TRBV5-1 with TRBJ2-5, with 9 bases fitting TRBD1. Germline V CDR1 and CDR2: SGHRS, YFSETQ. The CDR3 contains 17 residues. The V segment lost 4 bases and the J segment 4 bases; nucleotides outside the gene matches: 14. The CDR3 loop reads CASSLELPGQGVETQYF. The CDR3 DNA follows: TGCGCCAGCAGCCTGGAATTACCGGGACAGGGCGTAGAGACCCAGTACTTC.